The 29 T cell receptor beta chains below were found in one sample sequenced in a study of beta chain features in type 1 diabetes. The authors reverse transcribed all of the isolated RNA, so sequencing captured expressed TCRB transcripts. Only in-frame clones appear in the TCRdb table, and some are missing; sequencing was by immunoSEQ multiplex PCR. This table holds about 240,000 clones, 27% found once. The sequenced material came from central memory CD4+ T cells from blood. All receptors come from a man aged 30-40 years in good health.

This clone was seen a single time. The J gene is TRBJ2-3, the V gene TRBV10-3, with 7 nucleotides matching TRBD2. Germline trimming cut 8 bases from V and 1 base from J; bases unmatched to any gene: 3. The germline V gene has CDR1 ENHRY and CDR2 SYGVKD. There are 13 residues in the CDR3. The CDR3 nucleotides read TGTGCCATCCGGGAGGTCGGCACAGATACGCAGTATTTT. Translation: CAIREVGTDTQYF.

The CDR3 DNA reads as TGTGCCAGCAGCTTTACTAGCGGGATAAATGAGCAGTTCTTC. The encoded protein is CASSFTSGINEQFF. The genes are TRBV11-2 and TRBJ2-1, with 10 bases matching TRBD2. Trimming removed 3 bases from V and 7 bases from J; junction bases left unmatched: 3. There are 14 residues in the CDR3. Germline CDR1 SGHAT, CDR2 FQNNGV.

This clone was counted only a few times. V usage is TRBV4-2 and J usage is TRBJ1-2; TRBD1 matches 7 bases. CDR3 length: 15 amino acids. CDR1 and CDR2 (germline): LGHNA, YNFKEQ. V shed 1 base, J shed 3 bases, and the junction held 5 bases outside the gene matches. CDR3: CASSQGVGGDYGYTF. CDR3 nucleotide sequence: TGTGCCAGCAGCCAAGGGGTAGGGGGCGACTATGGCTACACCTTC.

This clone was detected once. The chain couples TRBV7-2 to TRBJ2-2; D might be TRBD1 or TRBD2, each matching 5 bases. Trimming stripped 5 bases from V and 5 bases from J, with 15 bases between. The CDR3 contains 15 residues. CDR1 SGHTA and CDR2 FQGNSA come from the germline V gene. As DNA, the CDR3 is TGTGCCAGCAGCGCCTTGGGACCGAGAACCGGGGAGCTGTTTTTT. It translates to CASSALGPRTGELFF.

This clone was seen a few times. The gene calls are TRBV25-1 and TRBJ2-3; perhaps TRBD2 as D (5 bases). Germline assignment: CDR1 MGHDK and CDR2 SYGVNS. V was pared by 3 bases and J by 8 bases, with 18 bases between. The CDR3 runs 15 residues. The CDR3 is CASSEVGTREFTQYF. CDR3 nucleotide sequence: TGTGCCAGCAGTGAGGTTGGAACTAGGGAGTTTACGCAGTATTTT. The complete variable domain, with remaining parts taken from reference TRBV25-1 and TRBJ2-3, reads EADIYQTPRYLVIGTGKKITLECSQTMGHDKMYWYQQDPGMELHLIHYSYGVNSTEKGDLSSESTVSRIRTEHFPLTLESARPSHTSQYLCASSEVGTREFTQYFGPGTRLTVL.

Turning to this clone: This may come from a read error, since a much larger clone is one base off. J is TRBJ1-2 and V is TRBV10-3; no reliable D call. This CDR3 is built from 12 residues. Trimming left V 2 bases short and J 4 bases short, with 5 bases between. Germline V gene data show CDR1 as ENHRY and CDR2 as SYGVKD. The CDR3 coding sequence is TGTGCCATCAGTGAGGGGCGCTATGGCTACACCTTC. It specifies CAISEGRYGYTF.

This clone was observed a single time. V usage is TRBV2 and J usage is TRBJ2-1; no clear D gene. Germline values: CDR1 SNHLY, CDR2 FYNNEI. The CDR3 runs 16 residues. V gave up 3 bases and J gave up 7 bases, with 19 bases separating them. DNA for the CDR3: TGTGCCAGCAGTGACAGGTTGGTTAGTAGTAGTAATGAGCAGTTCTTC. Translating gives CASSDRLVSSSNEQFF.

The chain combines TRBV29-1 with TRBJ1-1; TRBD1 is a possible D gene (5 bases). This CDR3 spans 12 amino acids. Germline V gives CDR1 SQVTM, CDR2 ANQGSEA. Trimming took 7 bases from V and 3 from J, leaving 12 bases between them. CDR3 amino acids: CSGAWDYTEAFF. CDR3 in DNA: TGCAGCGGGGCGTGGGACTACACTGAAGCTTTCTTT.

V is TRBV7-9 and J is TRBJ2-5, with unresolved D. Germline loops: CDR1 SEHNR, CDR2 FQNEAQ (reference sequence). This CDR3 is built from 15 residues. Deletions cut 3 bases from V and 1 base from J, with 12 bases between. CDR3 protein: CASSFPQTTQETQYF. The CDR3 DNA is TGTGCCAGCAGCTTCCCACAGACCACCCAAGAGACCCAGTACTTC.

Regarding this clone: Since a much larger clone is just one base distant, this may be a read error. The chain joins TRBV7-2 to TRBJ2-6; D unresolved. This CDR3 comprises 13 residues. CDR1 SGHTA and CDR2 FQGNSA come from the germline V gene. Trimming stripped 5 bases from V and 4 bases from J, with 6 bases between. Here the CDR3 DNA reads TGTGCCAGCAGCCCCTCGGGGGCCAACGTCCTGACTTTC. This codes for CASSPSGANVLTF.

This clone turned up a few times. The CDR3 DNA follows: TGTGCCAGCAGCTTAAAAAGGGGAGGGTTGCCAGGAGCCGACCCCTACGAGCAGTACTTC. Amino acid sequence: CASSLKRGGLPGADPYEQYF. V is TRBV7-6 and J is TRBJ2-7; TRBD2 matches at 7 bases. V dropped 2 bases and J dropped 2; count of bases not matched to a gene: 21. The CDR3 has 20 residues. The V gene's germline CDR1 is SGHVS and CDR2 FNYEAQ.

This clone was found a few times. The chain uses TRBV6-6 and TRBJ2-7; D is undetermined. Trimming took off 7 bases at V and 5 bases at J, with 15 bases between the two ends. The CDR3 extends over 13 amino acids. Germline V gene data show CDR1 as MNHNY and CDR2 as SVGAGI (reference sequence). CDR3 region: CASTSGSRNEQYF. The CDR3 bases are TGTGCCAGCACCTCTGGCAGTCGTAACGAGCAGTACTTC.

This clone was picked up a small number of times. The CDR3 loop is CAWTPQGLARITDTQYF. CDR3 bases: TGTGCCTGGACCCCCCAGGGACTAGCGCGAATCACAGATACGCAGTATTTT. V gene TRBV30 combines with J gene TRBJ2-3; TRBD2 matches 10 bases. The germline V gene encodes CDR1 GTSNPN and CDR2 SVGIG (reference sequence). V trimming: 4 bases; J trimming: 2 bases; junction bases outside the gene matches: 12. This CDR3 comprises 17 residues.

The CDR3 region is CASSPRAGADGYTF. DNA for the CDR3: TGTGCCAGCAGCCCCAGGGCAGGAGCGGATGGCTACACCTTC. The gene calls are TRBV7-9 and TRBJ1-2, with D tentatively TRBD1 (5 bases). The CDR3 spans 14 residues. The germline V and J ends were trimmed by 5 bases and 6 bases, with 16 bases remaining between them. Germline lookup yields CDR1 SEHNR and CDR2 FQNEAQ (reference sequence).

The CDR3 nucleotides are TGTGCCACCAGCAGAGATCGGACAGGGGCTGGAACAGATACGCAGTATTTT. Amino acids: CATSRDRTGAGTDTQYF. The rearrangement joins TRBV15 to TRBJ2-3; 9 nucleotides match TRBD1. Germline assignment: CDR1 LNHNV and CDR2 YYDKDF (reference sequence). CDR3 size: 17 residues. The J segment lost 3 bases and the V segment lost 0 bases, leaving 7 bases of the junction unmatched.

This clone was detected a few times. The chain has TRBV7-2 and TRBJ2-1, with D hard to call. CDR1 and CDR2 (germline): SGHTA, FQGNSA. The CDR3 is made up of 11 amino acids. V lost 8 bases, J lost 3 bases, and 5 bases lay in between. For the CDR3, the DNA is TGTGCCAGCGGAAACTACAATGAGCAGTTCTTC. Its translation: CASGNYNEQFF.

For this clone: Sequence at one end of the junction differs from germline and may be a read error. The chain recombines TRBV30 with TRBJ2-7; maybe TRBD2 (6 bases). Germline CDR1 is GTSNPN and CDR2 is SVGIG (reference sequence). This CDR3 has 15 residues. CDR3: CAWSVLGTRSDEQYF. The CDR3 DNA sequence: TGTGCCTGGAGTGTACTAGGGACTCGCTCCGACGAGCAGTACTTC.

The chain couples TRBV18 to TRBJ1-1; TRBD1 matches 7 bases. The V and J ends lost 5 bases and 1 base, in that order; junction bases with no gene match: 10. Germline loops: CDR1 KGHSH, CDR2 LQKENI. This CDR3 is 16 amino acids long. The CDR3 sequence: CASSYATGTANTEAFF. In nucleotides, the CDR3 is TGTGCCAGCTCATACGCTACCGGGACAGCGAACACTGAAGCTTTCTTT.

In its sample, this clone was seen many times. V is TRBV18 and J is TRBJ2-7, with D possibly called TRBD1 or TRBD2 (5 bases each). Deletions cut 3 bases from V and 6 bases from J, with 15 bases between. This CDR3 region has 14 residues. Germline V lookup: CDR1 KGHSH, CDR2 LQKENI. CDR3 in DNA: TGTGCCAGCTCACCGCGCAGGGACGGGTCCGAGCAGTACTTC. Translated, it gives CASSPRRDGSEQYF.

The chain has TRBV5-4 and TRBJ1-1; possibly TRBD1 for D (5 bases). From germline, CDR1 is SGHNT and CDR2 YYREEE (reference sequence). Trimming stripped 9 bases from V and 2 bases from J, with 14 bases between. The CDR3 sequence is 13 residues long. The CDR3 DNA follows: TGTGCCACCCGGGAGGACACTAACACTGAAGCTTTCTTT. This codes for CATREDTNTEAFF.

This clone was counted only a few times. The V call is TRBV2, the J call TRBJ2-7; tentatively, D is TRBD1 or TRBD2 (6 bases each). This CDR3 is 14 amino acids long. Deletions cut 4 bases from V and 6 bases from J, with 16 bases between. Germline CDR1 SNHLY, CDR2 FYNNEI. In DNA, the CDR3 is TGTGCCAGCAGTGTCGCCGGGGGCGCGGCCGAGCAGTACTTC. Translated, it gives CASSVAGGAAEQYF.

The genes are TRBV19 and TRBJ1-5; 7 positions agree with TRBD1. V was clipped by 5 bases and J by 4 bases; unmatched bases: 8. The CDR3 is made up of 15 amino acids. Germline V lookup: CDR1 LNHDA, CDR2 SQIVND (reference sequence). The chain's CDR3 is CASSASQGNNQPQHF. DNA for the CDR3: TGTGCCAGTAGTGCGTCACAGGGGAATAATCAGCCCCAGCATTTT.

The V call is TRBV29-1, the J call TRBJ1-4; no reliable D call. This CDR3 comprises 13 residues. Looked up from germline, CDR1 is SQVTM and CDR2 is ANQGSEA. Between the trimmed V and J ends, which lost 4 bases and 1 base, there was a span of 7 bases. The CDR3 DNA follows: TGCAGCGTTGTTGTCGGAACTAATGAAAAACTGTTTTTT. Its protein is CSVVVGTNEKLFF. The full variable domain, completed using reference TRBV29-1 and TRBJ1-4, is SAVISQKPSRDICQRGTSLTIQCQVDSQVTMMFWYRQQPGQSLTLIATANQGSEATYESGFVIDKFPISRPNLTFSTLTVSNMSPEDSSIYLCSVVVGTNEKLFFGSGTQLSVL.

The chain recombines TRBV5-4 with TRBJ2-7; 16 positions agree with TRBD2. Trimming removed 4 bases from V and 3 bases from J; junction bases left unmatched: 7. The length of the CDR3 is 17 residues. CDR1 is SGHNT and CDR2 is YYREEE in the germline V gene (reference sequence). The CDR3 loop is CASSAPGLAGGIYEQYF. DNA of the CDR3: TGTGCCAGCAGCGCCCCGGGACTAGCGGGAGGGATCTACGAGCAGTACTTC.

In its sample, this clone was seen many times. Other DNA variants within this sample encode the same CDR3. This chain joins TRBV27 and TRBJ1-6, with D unclear. Per the germline V gene, CDR1 is MNHEY and CDR2 is SMNVEV (reference sequence). The CDR3 has 12 residues. Between the trimmed V and J ends, which lost 3 bases and 6 bases, there was a span of 3 bases. The CDR3 reads CASSFSNSPLHF. CDR3 nucleotides: TGTGCCAGCAGTTTTAGTAATTCACCCCTCCACTTT.

Here the CDR3 reads CASSRQGRLGEQYF. The DNA of the CDR3 is TGTGCCAGCAGTCGACAGGGGCGGCTAGGCGAGCAGTACTTC. This chain joins TRBV6-1 and TRBJ2-7; 8 bases align to TRBD1. The CDR3 has 14 residues. Unmatched junction bases numbered 9, after V lost 5 bases and J lost 6 bases. The germline gives CDR1 MNHNS, CDR2 SASEGT.

This clone was counted once. The V and J genes are TRBV23-1 and TRBJ2-2, with TRBD2 identical over 7 bases. TRBV23-1 is recorded as an ORF, its role being uncertain. V shed 0 bases, J shed 0 bases, and the junction held 10 bases outside the gene matches. This CDR3 is 19 amino acids long. CDR3 sequence: CASSQSSSASGPNTGELFF. CDR3 DNA: TGCGCCAGCAGTCAATCCTCCTCGGCTAGCGGACCGAACACCGGGGAGCTGTTTTTT.

This clone came up a few times. The rearrangement uses TRBV6-6 and TRBJ2-3; D is undetermined. Trimming pared 5 bases from V and 4 bases from J, leaving 10 bases between. The CDR3 is 13 residues long. Germline lookup yields CDR1 MNHNY and CDR2 SVGAGI (reference sequence). The CDR3 DNA reads TGTGCCAGCAGTGCACGCAACCCAGATACGCAGTATTTT. Protein sequence: CASSARNPDTQYF.

Regarding this clone: A much larger clone differs from this one at a single base, so this may be a read error. Additional DNA sequences in this sample encode the identical CDR3. The chain joins TRBV18 to TRBJ2-3; D uncertain. Germline V gene lookup returns CDR1 KGHSH and CDR2 LQKENI. V was cut by 6 bases and J by 2 bases, with 6 bases left in between. This CDR3 spans 12 amino acids. Here the CDR3 DNA reads TGTGCCAGCTCGCCCGACACAGATACGCAGTATTTT. Translated: CASSPDTDTQYF.